This is a list of T cell receptor beta chains from one sample in a study of cytomegalovirus exposure and HLA in healthy donors. The table came from immunoSEQ multiplex PCR; TCRdb's copy has only in-frame clones and leaves some out. This sample has about 130,000 clones; just over 70% occur once, and the top ten carry about 3%. The sequencing input was PBMCs. The receptor source for this set is a woman aged 55-69 years in good health and CMV-seropositive. Both conserved end residues are part of each CDR3. A D gene is named only where the DNA matches it firmly. The size entry is marked missing in some rows and otherwise reads once, few, many or a size class.

cdr3_aa cdr3_nt v_call d_call j_call clone_size
CASSLFSEPIGGELFF TGCGCCAGCAGCTTGTTCTCGGAGCCGATTGGGGGGGAGCTGTTTTTT TRBV5-1 - TRBJ2-2 -
CASSWGDRAGYTF TGTGCCAGCAGTTGGGGGGACAGGGCAGGCTACACCTTC TRBV27 TRBD1 TRBJ1-2 -
CASSPGQPSNQPQHF TGTGCCAGTAGCCCCGGACAGCCTAGCAATCAGCCCCAGCATTTT TRBV19 - TRBJ1-5 -
CASSLRRDGYTF TGTGCCAGCAGCTTAAGGAGGGATGGCTACACCTTC TRBV13 - TRBJ1-2 -
CASSRQGGYEQYF TGTGCCAGCAGCCGACAGGGGGGCTACGAGCAGTACTTC TRBV7-8 TRBD1 TRBJ2-7 -
CASSSRDRDLNEKLFF TGTGCCAGCAGCTCCCGGGACAGGGACCTTAATGAAAAACTGTTTTTT TRBV7-9 TRBD1 TRBJ1-4 -
CASSEAANYNEQFF TGCGCCAGCTCGGAGGCAGCCAACTACAATGAGCAGTTCTTC TRBV5-1 - TRBJ2-1 -
CASSARRGARSSYEQYF TGCGCCAGCAGCGCTCGACGGGGGGCCCGGAGCTCCTACGAGCAGTACTTC TRBV4-1 - TRBJ2-7 once
CASSPLETGMGPPLHF TGTGCCAGCTCACCATTGGAGACAGGGATGGGGCCACCCCTCCACTTT TRBV18 TRBD1 TRBJ1-6 -
CASSNGDSGHQETQYF TGTGCCAGCAGCAACGGTGATAGCGGACACCAAGAGACCCAGTACTTC TRBV21-1 - TRBJ2-5 once
CASSDGGETQYF TGTGCCAGCAGTGATGGAGGAGAGACCCAGTACTTC TRBV2 - TRBJ2-5 -
CASSQEQGRYNEQFF TGCGCCAGCAGCCAAGAACAGGGAAGGTACAATGAGCAGTTCTTC TRBV4-1 - TRBJ2-1 once
CASSLADRDTLGAFF TGTGCCAGCAGCTTAGCGGACCGGGACACCCTCGGTGCTTTCTTT TRBV7-9 - TRBJ1-1 -
CASSYGAGVDSPLHF TGTGCCAGCAGTTACGGTGCAGGGGTGGATTCACCCCTCCACTTT TRBV6-5 - TRBJ1-6 -
CASSPRAQETQYF TGTGCCAGCTCACCCAGGGCACAAGAGACCCAGTACTTC TRBV18 - TRBJ2-5 -
CASSIDGGNTEAFF TGTGCCAGTAGTATAGACGGAGGGAACACTGAAGCTTTCTTT TRBV19 - TRBJ1-1 once
CASSLNRGIVGSPLHF TGTGCCAGCAGCTTAAACAGGGGAATAGTGGGTTCACCCCTCCACTTT TRBV7-2 TRBD1 TRBJ1-6 -